The text below deals with one T cell receptor (beta chain). These data come from a study of OX40 agonist ivuxolimab in advanced cancers. This CDR3 is 14 amino acids long. V dropped 5 bases and J dropped 5 bases, with 15 bases sitting between them. Germline V lookup: CDR1 MDHEN, CDR2 SYDVKM. Peripheral blood came from all dose cohorts at three timepoints. Sequencing was performed with immunoSEQ multiplex PCR; in TCRdb, only in-frame clones are kept and a portion is missing. This table has 65,000 to 85,000 clones, about 85% appearing once. V and J are TRBV28 and TRBJ1-1; no firm D call. The source of this sequence is an adult with an advanced solid tumor such as melanoma, head and neck, liver or kidney cancer. This specimen was CD4+ or CD8+ T cells sorted from blood, taken in a trial of the OX40 agonist ivuxolimab. CDR3 nucleotide sequence: TGTGCCAGCAGTCCCCCGGTCGGACGGACTGAAGCTTTCTTT. Its protein is CASSPPVGRTEAFF.